This T cell receptor beta chain emerged from a study of T cells in Graves' hyperthyroidism and ophthalmopathy. This clonotype was seen only once. A much larger clone lies one base from this, so it may be a read error. The CDR3 sequence is 15 residues long. The V and J ends lost 0 bases and 9 bases respectively, with 16 bases between them. Germline V CDR1 and CDR2: SGHRS, YFSETQ. RNA transcripts served as the template for amplifying TCR beta CDR3 regions. An initial round of RT-PCR targeting the TCR CDR3 relied on the HTBI primer set. Using its own MiXCR run on the multiplex PCR reads, TCRdb lists one record per CDR3 protein. The data show about 200,000 distinct CDR3 sequences, 17% seen once.

The sequenced sample consisted of blood. The chain has TRBV5-1 and TRBJ2-4, with a possible D match to TRBD1 (5 bases). The receptor was derived from a man aged 50 to 59 with Graves' hyperthyroidism. The CDR3 here is CASSLAPRVGTIQYF. CDR3 nucleotide sequence: TGCGCCAGCAGCTTGGCACCCAGGGTGGGAACCATTCAGTACTTC. Full variable domain (remainder filled in from reference TRBV5-1 and TRBJ2-4): KAGVTQTPRYLIKTRGQQVTLSCSPISGHRSVSWYQQTPGQGLQFLFEYFSETQRNKGNFPGRFSGRQFSNSRSEMNVSTLELGDSALYLCASSLAPRVGTIQYFGAGTRLSVL.